Described below is a single T cell receptor (beta chain) sequence and its context. No antigen is known for it. These data belong to a study of cytomegalovirus exposure and HLA in healthy donors. Overall study results and limits: The Asian-associated ancestry cluster reportedly had fewer N-insertions than the approximately 670-donor mean in a later analysis. Accurate prediction of HLA-A and HLA-B alleles (for most subjects) was reportedly achieved from TCR beta sequences.

CDR1 and CDR2 from the germline V gene are SGHDT and YYEEEE. This CDR3 is built from 13 residues. Losses at the gene ends were 4 bases for V and 7 bases for J; bases not matched to a gene: 8. PCR primers comprised 60 Vbeta and 13 Jbeta primers. Assay used: immunoSEQ multiplex PCR; TCRdb lists only in-frame clones, some missing. The sample has 100,000 to 150,000 clones, and its top ten clones hold approximately 1.7%. The specimen was PBMCs. The clonotype was recovered from a woman in her thirties or forties in good health and CMV-seropositive. V is TRBV5-6 and J is TRBJ2-7; 7 bases fit TRBD1. CDR3 sequence reads: CASSRQGTGEQYF. CDR3 bases: TGTGCCAGCAGCCGACAGGGAACGGGGGAGCAGTACTTC.